This section outlines one T cell receptor beta chain sequence together with its context. What this receptor recognizes is not known. No base quality values were provided; no much bigger clone lies one nucleotide off. This entry is derived from a study of shared T cell receptors in the human thymus (dated by TCRdb to the early 2020s). As for the study more broadly: The study examined how self-reactive, shared T-cell receptor alpha chains are generated in the human thymus.

Libraries were prepared through the immunoSEQ multiplex PCR assay. The table comes from immuneACCESS by way of TCRdb, which keeps in-frame sequences with V and J called. Part of the clones is missing from these tables; in studies checked, under half for an unresolved V gene and the rest for unknown reasons. This sample is represented by roughly 660,000 clones; approximately 87% of them were singletons. The top ten clones comprise 0.0095% to 0.011% of the sample. This sample also appeared in a second study, on human thymus T cells. As that second paper reports: Immunologically healthy infants undergoing open corrective cardiac surgery for congenital heart defects in Finland were used as donors. The thymus tissue came from surgical resects taken out during corrective cardiac surgery. V and J gene segment usage appeared biased in both thymic and peripheral blood repertoires. According to the related research, thymic TCR repertoires were highly overlapping among unrelated individuals. The study characterized TCR alpha and beta repertoires from seven to nine infant thymus samples and four related peripheral blood samples. The infant donors were about 7 to 250 days old, and the cohort included over 5 males and a couple of females. Thymocytes were mechanically released from the tissue and were stored as pellets of roughly 10-32 million cells at -70 degrees C. A QIAsymphony instrument was used to extract genomic DNA from frozen cell pellets. TCRB and TCRAD loci were amplified from a standardized quantity of quality-controlled genomic DNA using the immunoSEQ multiplex PCR assay. The amplicons covered the V(D)J region and were long enough to include the CDR3 and to identify the V and J genes. The amplicons were sequenced on an Illumina platform via the commercial immunoSEQ service. Primer bias and sequencing errors were corrected as previously described, and TCRAD and TCRB definitions were based on the IMGT database. The repertoires were analysed using immunoSEQ Analyzer 3.0 and VDJTools for basic statistics, V/J segment usage, diversity estimates, rarefaction and pairwise overlap. Chao1, ChaoE, Efron-Thisted, Shannon and inverse Simpson indices were used to estimate diversity, which was also estimated on datasets down-sampled to the smallest sample. Repertoire overlap used strict matching of CDR3 nucleotide sequence, V gene and J gene, with Jaccard-based multidimensional scaling clustering. On average, thymus samples yielded around 800,000 unique TCRB clonotypes, whereas blood samples yielded 70,000 to 100,000.

The sequenced sample was thymocytes. This sequence was found in a boy in the first two years of life with a congenital heart defect. Donor details come from another sample of the same person, matched by shared clones.

The CDR3 region reads CASSLVPGETQYF. The bases read TGCGCCAGCAGCTTGGTGCCCGGAGAGACCCAGTACTTC. The sequence joins TRBV5-1 to TRBJ2-5, with an unclear D gene assignment. The CDR3 holds 13 amino acids from the cysteine to the phenylalanine. The only DNA kept is the CDR3, 39 bases in frame from the first base. V and J lose 0 bases and 4 bases, and a span of 7 bases separates them. From the germline V gene, CDR1 is SGHRS and CDR2 is YFSETQ.